These T cell receptor beta chains were read from a single sample in a study of technical replicates of blood from a few donors. Sequencing was performed with immunoSEQ multiplex PCR; in TCRdb, only in-frame clones are kept and a portion is missing. The sample contains 90,000 or so clones, over 90% of which appear only once. The sample was T cells isolated from PBMCs. Source of these receptors: a human donor in good health. The CDR3 runs from the conserved cysteine through the conserved F or W. Each record gives: J gene, V gene, clone size, D gene, CDR3 DNA, CDR3 protein. The D gene is left open where the match is weak. Where a row states a size, it is once, few, many or the class of an expanded clone; other rows omit it.

>TRBJ2-1|TRBV7-3|NA|TRBD2
TGTGCCAGCAGCTTAAGTAGCCTAGCGGGAGCGAGGAACAATGAGCAGTTCTTC
CASSLSSLAGARNNEQFF
>TRBJ1-2|TRBV28|NA|NA
TGTGCCAGCAGGGGGGGATCGAGGTATGGCTACACCTTC
CASRGGSRYGYTF
>TRBJ2-7|TRBV7-9|NA|NA
TGTGCCAGCAGCTTAACGTTAGCGGACGAGCAGTACTTC
CASSLTLADEQYF
>TRBJ2-1|TRBV7-3|NA|TRBD2
TGTGCCAGCAGCTTATTCCCTACTAGCGGGAAGTACAATGAGCAGTTCTTC
CASSLFPTSGKYNEQFF
>TRBJ2-7|TRBV7-3|NA|TRBD2
TGTGCCAGCAGCATTTCTAGCGGGAGCTCCTACGAGCAGTACTTC
CASSISSGSSYEQYF
>TRBJ2-1|TRBV5-1|NA|TRBD2
TGCGCCAGCAGCCTAAGGACTAGCGGGAGGGCCAGGTATGAGCAGTTCTTC
CASSLRTSGRARYEQFF
>TRBJ2-3|TRBV7-3|NA|NA
TGTGCCAGCAGCCCAGGCACAGATACGCAGTATTTT
CASSPGTDTQYF
>TRBJ2-1|TRBV27|NA|TRBD2
TGTGCCAGCAGTTTTATGCGTTGGGGTTCACGGGGGGAGGATGAGCAGTTCTTC
CASSFMRWGSRGEDEQFF
>TRBJ1-4|TRBV5-1|once|NA
TGCGCCAGCAGCTTGGCCAGGGCAGGAAATGAAAAACTGTTTTTT
CASSLARAGNEKLFF
>TRBJ1-2|TRBV29-1|NA|NA
TGCAGCGTTGAACAGAACTATGGCTACACCTTC
CSVEQNYGYTF
>TRBJ2-7|TRBV11-2|NA|TRBD2
TGTGCCAGCAGCTTAGGCGGGAGCTCCTACGAGCAGTACTTC
CASSLGGSSYEQYF
>TRBJ2-1|TRBV9|NA|TRBD2
TGTGCCAGCAGCGTAGGACTAGCGGCCTACAATGAGCAGTTCTTC
CASSVGLAAYNEQFF
>TRBJ2-7|TRBV7-2|NA|NA
TGTGCCACCGCTGGAGGGACTTGGTCCTACGAGCAGTACTTC
CATAGGTWSYEQYF
>TRBJ2-5|TRBV7-3|NA|NA
TGTGCCAGCAGCCCACAGGGGAGGGAGACCCAGTACTTC
CASSPQGRETQYF
>TRBJ1-2|TRBV6-6|NA|NA
TGTGCCAGCAGTTCCACAGGGTATGGCTACACCTTC
CASSSTGYGYTF
>TRBJ2-5|TRBV7-2|NA|NA
TGTGCCAGCAGCTGGGCCGGCGAAGAGACCCAGTACTTC
CASSWAGEETQYF
>TRBJ1-1|TRBV5-4|few|NA
TGTGCCAGCAGCCGGGAGGTAGGGTGGACTGAAGCTTTCTTT
CASSREVGWTEAFF
>TRBJ2-7|TRBV5-6|NA|TRBD1
TGTGCCAGCAGCTTTCCGGGACAGACCTCCTACGAGCAGTACTTC
CASSFPGQTSYEQYF
>TRBJ1-2|TRBV30|NA|NA
TGTGCCTGGACTCCAGGGGATACTGGCTACACCTTC
CAWTPGDTGYTF
>TRBJ2-7|TRBV6-5|NA|TRBD1
TGTGCCAGCAGTTACAGTTACAGGGGTTCCTACGAGCAGTACTTC
CASSYSYRGSYEQYF
>TRBJ1-2|TRBV27|NA|NA
TGTGCCAGCATCCAGAGGAGGGGAAATAACTATGGCTACACCTTC
CASIQRRGNNYGYTF
>TRBJ1-2|TRBV29-1|NA|NA
TGCAGCGTTGACTTCGGAGGAGCGTTCTATGGCTACACCTTC
CSVDFGGAFYGYTF
>TRBJ1-3|TRBV2|NA|TRBD1
TGTGCCAGCACCGCGGGACAGAGCCATTCTGGAAACACCATATATTTT
CASTAGQSHSGNTIYF
>TRBJ2-7|TRBV7-9|NA|TRBD2
TGTGCCAGCAGCTTACGACCGGGACTAGCGGGAGCTCGCAACGAGCAGTACTTC
CASSLRPGLAGARNEQYF
>TRBJ1-1|TRBV14|NA|NA
TGTGCCAGCAGCCAAGAAGGGGCCGGGAACACTGAAGCTTTCTTT
CASSQEGAGNTEAFF
>TRBJ2-1|TRBV7-9|NA|NA
TGTGCCAGCAGCTTAGGATCCCTGAGCTCCTACAATGAGCAGTTCTTC
CASSLGSLSSYNEQFF
>TRBJ2-2|TRBV11-2|NA|TRBD2
TGTGCCAGCAGCCCTTATACTAGCGGGAAACTAACCGGGGAGCTGTTTTTT
CASSPYTSGKLTGELFF
>TRBJ1-1|TRBV19|NA|NA
TGTGCCAGTAGTATAGACAGGGCAACTGAAGCTTTCTTT
CASSIDRATEAFF
>TRBJ2-1|TRBV19|NA|NA
TGTGCCAGTGGGGGAGGAAGGATAATCAATGAGCAGTTCTTC
CASGGGRIINEQFF
>TRBJ2-1|TRBV6-5|NA|NA
TGTGCCAGCAGTTACGGGGCAGTCGATGAGCAGTTCTTC
CASSYGAVDEQFF
>TRBJ2-3|TRBV25-1|NA|NA
TGTGCCAGCAGTGAATATCAGGGCGGTTGGGTCACAGATACGCAGTATTTT
CASSEYQGGWVTDTQYF
>TRBJ1-1|TRBV11-2|NA|NA
TGTGCCAGCAGCTTAGTTCCGACAGTGAACACTGAAGCTTTCTTT
CASSLVPTVNTEAFF
>TRBJ2-1|TRBV21-1|NA|NA
TGTGCCAGCAGTACCGACAGGGGACCGGGACTAGCGGGAGGAAAGGAGCAGTTCTTC
CASSTDRGPGLAGGKEQFF
>TRBJ2-4|TRBV23-1|once|TRBD2
TGCGCCAGCAGTCAATCGACCGGGACTAGCGCAAACATTCAGTACTTC
CASSQSTGTSANIQYF